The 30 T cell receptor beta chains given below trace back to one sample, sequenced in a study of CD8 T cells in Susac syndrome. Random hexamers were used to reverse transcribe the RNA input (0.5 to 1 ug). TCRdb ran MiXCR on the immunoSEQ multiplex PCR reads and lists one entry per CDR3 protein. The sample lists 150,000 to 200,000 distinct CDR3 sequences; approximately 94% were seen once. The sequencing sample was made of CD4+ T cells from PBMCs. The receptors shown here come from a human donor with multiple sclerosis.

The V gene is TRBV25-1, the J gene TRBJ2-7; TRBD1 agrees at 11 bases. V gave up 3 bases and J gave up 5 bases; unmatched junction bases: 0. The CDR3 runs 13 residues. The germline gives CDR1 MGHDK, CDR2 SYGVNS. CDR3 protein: CASSEDRGHEQYF. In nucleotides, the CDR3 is TGTGCCAGCAGTGAGGACAGGGGGCACGAGCAGTACTTC.

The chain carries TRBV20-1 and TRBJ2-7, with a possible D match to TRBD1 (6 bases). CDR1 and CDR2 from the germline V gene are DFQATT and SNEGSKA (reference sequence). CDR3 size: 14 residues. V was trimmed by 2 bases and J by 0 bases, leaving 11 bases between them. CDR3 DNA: TGCAGTGCTAGAAGGGGACAACCCTCCTACGAGCAGTACTTC. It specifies CSARRGQPSYEQYF.

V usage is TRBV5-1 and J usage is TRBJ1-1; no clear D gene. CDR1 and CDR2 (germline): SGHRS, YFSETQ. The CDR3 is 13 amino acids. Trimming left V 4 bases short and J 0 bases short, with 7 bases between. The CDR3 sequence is CASSRRMNTEAFF. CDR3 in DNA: TGCGCCAGCAGCCGGAGGATGAACACTGAAGCTTTCTTT.

The CDR3 sequence: CATQGFGRTTEAFF. CDR3 bases: TGTGCCACTCAGGGGTTTGGTCGAACCACTGAAGCTTTCTTT. The chain has TRBV27 and TRBJ1-1; possible D gene TRBD1, 6 bases. The ends were cut back, 10 bases at V and 4 bases at J, with 19 bases in the middle. The CDR3 runs 14 residues. Germline CDR1 is MNHEY and CDR2 is SMNVEV (reference sequence).

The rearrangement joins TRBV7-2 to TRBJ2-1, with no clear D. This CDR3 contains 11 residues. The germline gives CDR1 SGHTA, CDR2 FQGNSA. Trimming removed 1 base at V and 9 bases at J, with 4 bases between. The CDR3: CASSLEVEQFF. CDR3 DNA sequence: TGTGCCAGCAGCTTAGAGGTTGAGCAGTTCTTC.

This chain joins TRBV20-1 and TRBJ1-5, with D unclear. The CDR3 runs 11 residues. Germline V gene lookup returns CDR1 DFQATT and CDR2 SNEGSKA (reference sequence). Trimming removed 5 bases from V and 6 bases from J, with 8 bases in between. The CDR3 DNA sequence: TGCAGTGCTGGTTGGTCTCAGCCCCAGCATTTT. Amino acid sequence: CSAGWSQPQHF.

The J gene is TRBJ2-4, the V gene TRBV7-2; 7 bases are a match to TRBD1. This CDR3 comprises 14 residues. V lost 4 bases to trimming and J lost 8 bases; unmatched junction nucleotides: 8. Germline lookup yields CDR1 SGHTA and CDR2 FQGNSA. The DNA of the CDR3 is TGTGCCAGCAGCTCGGGACAGTCCATAGACATTCAGTACTTC. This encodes CASSSGQSIDIQYF.

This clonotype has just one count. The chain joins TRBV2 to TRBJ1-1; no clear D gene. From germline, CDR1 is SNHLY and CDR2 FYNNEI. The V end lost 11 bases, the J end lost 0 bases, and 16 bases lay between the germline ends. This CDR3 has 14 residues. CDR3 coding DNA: TGTGCCCTCAGCATGATGACTTTGAACACTGAAGCTTTCTTT. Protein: CALSMMTLNTEAFF.

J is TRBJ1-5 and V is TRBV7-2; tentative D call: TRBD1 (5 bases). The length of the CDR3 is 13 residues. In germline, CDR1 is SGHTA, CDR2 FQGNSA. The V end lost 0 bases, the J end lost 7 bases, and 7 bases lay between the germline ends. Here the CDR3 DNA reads TGTGCCAGCAGCTTAGCAGGGGAGCAGCCCCAGCATTTT. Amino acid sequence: CASSLAGEQPQHF.

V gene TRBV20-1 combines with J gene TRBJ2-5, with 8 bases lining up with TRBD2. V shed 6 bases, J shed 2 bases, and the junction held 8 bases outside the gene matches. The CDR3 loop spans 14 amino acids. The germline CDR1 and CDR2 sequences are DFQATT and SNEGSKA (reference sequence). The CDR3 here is CSAGEGLAQETQYF. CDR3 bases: TGCAGTGCAGGAGAAGGACTAGCTCAAGAGACCCAGTACTTC.

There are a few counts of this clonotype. CDR3 nucleotide sequence: TGCGCCAGCAGCCAAGAAGCCAGCTACGAGCAGTACTTC. Residues: CASSQEASYEQYF. The rearrangement joins TRBV4-1 to TRBJ2-7; D gene uncertain. The CDR3 contains 13 residues. In germline, CDR1 is MGHRA, CDR2 YSYEKL. Trimming removed 0 bases at V and 3 bases at J, with 6 bases between.

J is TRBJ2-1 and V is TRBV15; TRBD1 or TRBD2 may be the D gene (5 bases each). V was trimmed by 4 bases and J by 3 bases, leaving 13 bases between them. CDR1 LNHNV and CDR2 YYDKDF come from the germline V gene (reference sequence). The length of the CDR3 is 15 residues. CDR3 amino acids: CATSIQWDHYNEQFF. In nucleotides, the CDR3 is TGTGCCACCAGCATTCAGTGGGACCACTACAATGAGCAGTTCTTC.

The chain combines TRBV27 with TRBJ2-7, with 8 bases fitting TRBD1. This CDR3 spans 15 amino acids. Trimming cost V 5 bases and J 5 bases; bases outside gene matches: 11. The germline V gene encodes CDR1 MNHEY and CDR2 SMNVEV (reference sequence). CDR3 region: CASSPGDRPKDEQYF. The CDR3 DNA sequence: TGTGCCAGCAGTCCTGGGGACAGGCCCAAGGACGAGCAGTACTTC.

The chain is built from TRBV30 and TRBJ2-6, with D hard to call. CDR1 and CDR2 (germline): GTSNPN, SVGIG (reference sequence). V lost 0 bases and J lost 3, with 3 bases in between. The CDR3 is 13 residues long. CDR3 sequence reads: CAWSVGGANVLTF. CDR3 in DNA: TGTGCCTGGAGTGTAGGTGGGGCCAACGTCCTGACTTTC. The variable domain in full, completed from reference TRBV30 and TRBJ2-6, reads SQTIHQWPATLVQPVGSPLSLECTVEGTSNPNLYWYRQAAGRGLQLLFYSVGIGQISSEVPQNLSASRPQDRQFILSSKKLLLSDSGFYLCAWSVGGANVLTFGAGSRLTVL.

DNA for the CDR3: TGTGCCAGCAGTTTGACAGAACTGAACACTGAAGCTTTCTTT. Its protein is CASSLTELNTEAFF. V gene TRBV12-3 or TRBV12-4 combines with J gene TRBJ1-1; D perhaps matches TRBD1 (5 bases). The CDR3 loop spans 14 amino acids. V was cut by 3 bases and J by 0 bases, with 8 bases left in between.

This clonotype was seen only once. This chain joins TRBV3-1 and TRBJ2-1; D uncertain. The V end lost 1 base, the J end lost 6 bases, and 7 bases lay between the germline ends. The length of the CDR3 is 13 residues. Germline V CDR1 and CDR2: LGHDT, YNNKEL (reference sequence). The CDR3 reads CASSQGSINEQFF. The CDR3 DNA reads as TGTGCCAGCAGCCAAGGGTCTATCAATGAGCAGTTCTTC.

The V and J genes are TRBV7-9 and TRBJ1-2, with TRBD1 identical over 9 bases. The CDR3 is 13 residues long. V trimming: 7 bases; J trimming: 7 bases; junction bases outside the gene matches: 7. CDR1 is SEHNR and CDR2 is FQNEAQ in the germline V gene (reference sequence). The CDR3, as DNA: TGTGCCAGCAAGGACAGGGGAGTGAGTGGCTACACCTTC. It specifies CASKDRGVSGYTF.

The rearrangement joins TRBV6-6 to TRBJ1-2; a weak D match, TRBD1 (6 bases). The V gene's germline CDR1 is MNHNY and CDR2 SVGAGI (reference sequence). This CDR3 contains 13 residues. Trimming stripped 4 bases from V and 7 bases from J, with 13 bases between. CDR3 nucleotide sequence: TGTGCCAGCAGTTTACAGGGTGAAAGTGGCTACACCTTC. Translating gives CASSLQGESGYTF.

In DNA, the CDR3 is TGTGCCAGCAGCTCCCGGACTTCCTACAATGAGCAGTTCTTC. Amino acids: CASSSRTSYNEQFF. The rearrangement links TRBV5-4 to TRBJ2-1; D may be TRBD2 (5 bases). Germline assignment: CDR1 SGHNT and CDR2 YYREEE (reference sequence). The CDR3 sequence is 14 residues long. V dropped 3 bases and J dropped 1 base, with 8 bases sitting between them.

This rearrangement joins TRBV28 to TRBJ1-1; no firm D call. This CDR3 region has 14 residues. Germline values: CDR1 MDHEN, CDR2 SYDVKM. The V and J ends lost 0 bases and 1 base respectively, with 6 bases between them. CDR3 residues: CASSLWNTNTEAFF. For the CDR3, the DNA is TGTGCCAGCAGTTTATGGAACACGAACACTGAAGCTTTCTTT.

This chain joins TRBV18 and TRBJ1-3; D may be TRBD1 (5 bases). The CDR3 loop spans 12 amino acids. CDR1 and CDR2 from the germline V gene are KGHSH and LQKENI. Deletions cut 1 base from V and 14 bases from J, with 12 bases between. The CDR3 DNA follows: TGTGCCAGCTCACCACTACAGGATCGATTATATTTT. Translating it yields CASSPLQDRLYF.

As DNA, the CDR3 is TGTGCCAGCAGCTTAATTGCTTGGGCAGGGGAATTTTATGGCTACACCTTC. Its protein is CASSLIAWAGEFYGYTF. V gene TRBV7-9 combines with J gene TRBJ1-2, with TRBD1 as a possible D gene (6 bases). This CDR3 region has 17 residues. Germline values: CDR1 SEHNR, CDR2 FQNEAQ (reference sequence). Trimming removed 2 bases from V and 5 bases from J, with 21 bases in between. Drawing the rest from reference TRBV7-9 and TRBJ1-2, the complete variable domain is DTGVSQNPRHKITKRGQNVTFRCDPISEHNRLYWYRQTLGQGPEFLTYFQNEAQLEKSRLLSDRFSAERPKGSFSTLEIQRTEQGDSAMYLCASSLIAWAGEFYGYTFGSGTRLTVV.

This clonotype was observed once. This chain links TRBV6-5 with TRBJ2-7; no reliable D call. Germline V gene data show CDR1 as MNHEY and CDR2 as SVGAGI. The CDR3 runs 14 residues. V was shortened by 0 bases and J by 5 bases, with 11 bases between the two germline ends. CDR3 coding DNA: TGTGCCAGCAGTTACTCGGGGTTTGCAAACGAGCAGTACTTC. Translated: CASSYSGFANEQYF.

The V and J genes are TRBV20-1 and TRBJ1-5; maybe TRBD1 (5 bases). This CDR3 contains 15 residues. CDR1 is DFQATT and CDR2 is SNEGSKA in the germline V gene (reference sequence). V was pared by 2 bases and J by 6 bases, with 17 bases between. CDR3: CSARRREVGGQPQHF. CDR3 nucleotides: TGCAGTGCTAGACGCCGGGAGGTTGGGGGTCAGCCCCAGCATTTT.

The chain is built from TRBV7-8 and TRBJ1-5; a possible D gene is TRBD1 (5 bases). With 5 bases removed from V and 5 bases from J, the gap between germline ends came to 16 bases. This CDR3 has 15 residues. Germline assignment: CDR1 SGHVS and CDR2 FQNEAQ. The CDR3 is CASSPARAGDQPQHF. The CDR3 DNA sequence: TGTGCCAGCAGCCCCGCGAGGGCGGGGGATCAGCCCCAGCATTTT. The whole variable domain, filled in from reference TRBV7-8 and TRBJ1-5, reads GAGVSQSPRYKVAKRGQDVALRCDPISGHVSLFWYQQALGQGPEFLTYFQNEAQLDKSGLPSDRFFAERPEGSVSTLKIQRTQQEDSAVYLCASSPARAGDQPQHFGDGTRLSIL.

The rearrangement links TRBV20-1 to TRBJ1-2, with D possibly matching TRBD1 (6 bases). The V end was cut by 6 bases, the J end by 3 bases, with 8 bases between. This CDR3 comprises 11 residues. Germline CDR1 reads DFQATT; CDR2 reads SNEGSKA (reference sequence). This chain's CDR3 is CSARTDYGYTF. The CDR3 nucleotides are TGCAGTGCAAGGACAGACTATGGCTACACCTTC.

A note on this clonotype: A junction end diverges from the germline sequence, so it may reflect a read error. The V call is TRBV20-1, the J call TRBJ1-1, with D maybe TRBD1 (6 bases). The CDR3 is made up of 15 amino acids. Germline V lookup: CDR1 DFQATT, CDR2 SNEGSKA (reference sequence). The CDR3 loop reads CSAREWDMGKAEAFF. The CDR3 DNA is TGCAGTGCCAGAGAGTGGGACATGGGAAAGGCTGAAGCTTTCTTT.

The CDR3 nucleotides are TGTGCCAGCAGCTCCGGGACAGAGAAAGAGACCCAGTACTTC. This codes for CASSSGTEKETQYF. The chain couples TRBV7-8 to TRBJ2-5, with 7 bases fitting TRBD1. CDR3 length: 14 amino acids. Germline values: CDR1 SGHVS, CDR2 FQNEAQ. The ends lost 4 bases at V and 3 bases at J; junction bases unmatched: 5.

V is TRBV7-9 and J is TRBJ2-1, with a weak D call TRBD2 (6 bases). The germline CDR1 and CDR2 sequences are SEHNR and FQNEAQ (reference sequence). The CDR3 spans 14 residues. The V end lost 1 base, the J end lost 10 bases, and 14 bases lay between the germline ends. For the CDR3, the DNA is TGTGCCAGCAGCTTAGAACCGGGAGTAGGAGAGCAGTTCTTC. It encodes CASSLEPGVGEQFF.

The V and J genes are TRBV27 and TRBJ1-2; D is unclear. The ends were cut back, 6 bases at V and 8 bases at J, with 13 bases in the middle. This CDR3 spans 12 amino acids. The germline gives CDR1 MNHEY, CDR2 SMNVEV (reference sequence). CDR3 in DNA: TGTGCCAGCAGGTCCTCCAGCCTAGGCTACACCTTC. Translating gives CASRSSSLGYTF.